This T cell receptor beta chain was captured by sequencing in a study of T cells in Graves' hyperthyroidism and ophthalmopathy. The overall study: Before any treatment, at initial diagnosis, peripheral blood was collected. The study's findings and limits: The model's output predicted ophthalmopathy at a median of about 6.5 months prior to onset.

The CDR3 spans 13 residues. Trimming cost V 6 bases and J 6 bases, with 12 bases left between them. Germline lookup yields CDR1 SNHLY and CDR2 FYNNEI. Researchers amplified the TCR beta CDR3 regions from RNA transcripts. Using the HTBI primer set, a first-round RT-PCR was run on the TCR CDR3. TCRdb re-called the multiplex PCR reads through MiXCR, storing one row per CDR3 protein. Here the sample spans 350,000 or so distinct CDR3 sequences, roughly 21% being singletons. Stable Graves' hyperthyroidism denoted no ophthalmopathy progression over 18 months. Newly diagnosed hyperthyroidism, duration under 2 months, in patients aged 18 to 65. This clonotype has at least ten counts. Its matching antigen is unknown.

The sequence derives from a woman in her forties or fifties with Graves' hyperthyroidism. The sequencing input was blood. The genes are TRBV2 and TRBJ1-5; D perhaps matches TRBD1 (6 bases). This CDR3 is CASRDTGTQPQHF. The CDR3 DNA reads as TGTGCCAGCAGGGACACAGGGACTCAGCCCCAGCATTTT.